Shown below are 9 T cell receptor beta chains from a single sample sequenced in a study of T-cell reconstitution after alpha-beta-depleted transplantation in children. A library of TCRbeta sequences, prepared with unique molecular identifiers, was generated. TCRdb analysed the PCR reads with MiXCR anew, one entry per CDR3 protein. The table records around 190,000 distinct CDR3 sequences, about 6.6% of them present only once. The sequenced sample was PBMCs, obtained before TCRalphabeta/CD19-depleted stem cell transplant. These TCRs come from a boy under 10 years old with acute lymphoblastic leukemia, due to receive a stem cell transplant.

This clonotype showed up many times. The V call is TRBV5-1, the J call TRBJ2-2, with D perhaps TRBD1 or TRBD2 (5 bases each). Germline V gives CDR1 SGHRS, CDR2 YFSETQ. V lost 3 bases and J lost 8, with 20 bases in between. The CDR3 loop spans 16 amino acids. The CDR3: CASSSENGTPTGELFF. In DNA, the CDR3 is TGCGCCAGCAGCTCGGAGAACGGGACCCCCACAGGGGAGCTGTTTTTT.

The chain combines TRBV11-2 with TRBJ2-7; maybe TRBD1 (5 bases). Germline lookup yields CDR1 SGHAT and CDR2 FQNNGV. The V end was cut by 1 base, the J end by 0 bases, with 19 bases between. The CDR3 is 18 residues long. For the CDR3, the DNA is TGTGCCAGCAGCTTAGTTGGCGGTTCGACAGCGAGCTCCTACGAGCAGTACTTC. This codes for CASSLVGGSTASSYEQYF.

This clonotype was recorded at least ten times. As DNA, the CDR3 is TGCGCCAGCAGCGAGGGACAGGGGGAGATTGGTGAGCAGTTCTTC. Protein product: CASSEGQGEIGEQFF. The genes are TRBV5-1 and TRBJ2-1; 11 positions match TRBD1. In germline, CDR1 is SGHRS, CDR2 YFSETQ. The CDR3 has 15 amino acids. J gave up 9 bases and V 4 bases, and 9 bases lay outside the gene matches.

CDR3 region: CASSGTLNTEAFF. CDR3 in DNA: TGTGCCAGCAGCGGGACATTGAACACTGAAGCTTTCTTT. The rearrangement uses TRBV7-9 and TRBJ1-1, with a possible D match to TRBD1 (6 bases). V was shortened by 5 bases and J by 0 bases, with 7 bases between the two germline ends. This CDR3 spans 13 amino acids. CDR1 is SEHNR and CDR2 is FQNEAQ in the germline V gene (reference sequence).

This clonotype was found a few times. The J gene is TRBJ1-2, the V gene TRBV7-2; 7 positions match TRBD1. Germline V CDR1 and CDR2: SGHTA, FQGNSA. J lost 0 bases, V lost 7 bases, and 5 bases had no gene match. This CDR3 contains 14 residues. CDR3 region: CASTPGTANYGYTF. The CDR3, as DNA: TGTGCCAGCACCCCCGGGACAGCTAACTATGGCTACACCTTC.

This clonotype was recorded at least ten times. The genes are TRBV29-1 and TRBJ1-2, with 8 nucleotides matching TRBD1. Per germline, CDR1 SQVTM and CDR2 ANQGSEA. The CDR3 extends over 13 amino acids. V shed 6 bases and J 3 bases; nucleotides not matched to a gene: 6. The CDR3 loop reads CSVHRGVDYGYTF. CDR3 coding DNA: TGCAGCGTCCACAGGGGGGTTGACTATGGCTACACCTTC.

CDR3 region: CASSLGPDRGSGYTF. DNA for the CDR3: TGTGCCAGCAGCTTAGGGCCGGACAGGGGTTCTGGCTACACCTTC. This chain links TRBV7-9 with TRBJ1-2; TRBD1 agrees at 9 bases. Germline trimming cut 1 base from V and 7 bases from J; bases unmatched to any gene: 7. The CDR3 runs 15 residues. Germline V gene lookup returns CDR1 SEHNR and CDR2 FQNEAQ (reference sequence).

This clonotype was seen repeatedly, ten times or more. The chain is built from TRBV4-3 and TRBJ2-1, with D tentatively TRBD2 (5 bases). Germline assignment: CDR1 LGHNA and CDR2 YSLEER. This CDR3 has 14 residues. V was pared by 0 bases and J by 4 bases, with 7 bases between. The CDR3 DNA reads as TGCGCCAGCAGCCAAGATTCGGGGTACAATGAGCAGTTCTTC. This codes for CASSQDSGYNEQFF.

This clonotype was recorded a few times. J is TRBJ2-3 and V is TRBV18; tentatively, D is TRBD1 or TRBD2 (6 bases each). The CDR3 is made up of 13 amino acids. Looked up from germline, CDR1 is KGHSH and CDR2 is LQKENI. Trimming shortened V by 4 bases and J by 2 bases, and 7 bases separated the two germline ends. In DNA form, the CDR3 reads TGTGCCAGCTCACGGGGGGCCACAGATACGCAGTATTTT. Amino acids: CASSRGATDTQYF.